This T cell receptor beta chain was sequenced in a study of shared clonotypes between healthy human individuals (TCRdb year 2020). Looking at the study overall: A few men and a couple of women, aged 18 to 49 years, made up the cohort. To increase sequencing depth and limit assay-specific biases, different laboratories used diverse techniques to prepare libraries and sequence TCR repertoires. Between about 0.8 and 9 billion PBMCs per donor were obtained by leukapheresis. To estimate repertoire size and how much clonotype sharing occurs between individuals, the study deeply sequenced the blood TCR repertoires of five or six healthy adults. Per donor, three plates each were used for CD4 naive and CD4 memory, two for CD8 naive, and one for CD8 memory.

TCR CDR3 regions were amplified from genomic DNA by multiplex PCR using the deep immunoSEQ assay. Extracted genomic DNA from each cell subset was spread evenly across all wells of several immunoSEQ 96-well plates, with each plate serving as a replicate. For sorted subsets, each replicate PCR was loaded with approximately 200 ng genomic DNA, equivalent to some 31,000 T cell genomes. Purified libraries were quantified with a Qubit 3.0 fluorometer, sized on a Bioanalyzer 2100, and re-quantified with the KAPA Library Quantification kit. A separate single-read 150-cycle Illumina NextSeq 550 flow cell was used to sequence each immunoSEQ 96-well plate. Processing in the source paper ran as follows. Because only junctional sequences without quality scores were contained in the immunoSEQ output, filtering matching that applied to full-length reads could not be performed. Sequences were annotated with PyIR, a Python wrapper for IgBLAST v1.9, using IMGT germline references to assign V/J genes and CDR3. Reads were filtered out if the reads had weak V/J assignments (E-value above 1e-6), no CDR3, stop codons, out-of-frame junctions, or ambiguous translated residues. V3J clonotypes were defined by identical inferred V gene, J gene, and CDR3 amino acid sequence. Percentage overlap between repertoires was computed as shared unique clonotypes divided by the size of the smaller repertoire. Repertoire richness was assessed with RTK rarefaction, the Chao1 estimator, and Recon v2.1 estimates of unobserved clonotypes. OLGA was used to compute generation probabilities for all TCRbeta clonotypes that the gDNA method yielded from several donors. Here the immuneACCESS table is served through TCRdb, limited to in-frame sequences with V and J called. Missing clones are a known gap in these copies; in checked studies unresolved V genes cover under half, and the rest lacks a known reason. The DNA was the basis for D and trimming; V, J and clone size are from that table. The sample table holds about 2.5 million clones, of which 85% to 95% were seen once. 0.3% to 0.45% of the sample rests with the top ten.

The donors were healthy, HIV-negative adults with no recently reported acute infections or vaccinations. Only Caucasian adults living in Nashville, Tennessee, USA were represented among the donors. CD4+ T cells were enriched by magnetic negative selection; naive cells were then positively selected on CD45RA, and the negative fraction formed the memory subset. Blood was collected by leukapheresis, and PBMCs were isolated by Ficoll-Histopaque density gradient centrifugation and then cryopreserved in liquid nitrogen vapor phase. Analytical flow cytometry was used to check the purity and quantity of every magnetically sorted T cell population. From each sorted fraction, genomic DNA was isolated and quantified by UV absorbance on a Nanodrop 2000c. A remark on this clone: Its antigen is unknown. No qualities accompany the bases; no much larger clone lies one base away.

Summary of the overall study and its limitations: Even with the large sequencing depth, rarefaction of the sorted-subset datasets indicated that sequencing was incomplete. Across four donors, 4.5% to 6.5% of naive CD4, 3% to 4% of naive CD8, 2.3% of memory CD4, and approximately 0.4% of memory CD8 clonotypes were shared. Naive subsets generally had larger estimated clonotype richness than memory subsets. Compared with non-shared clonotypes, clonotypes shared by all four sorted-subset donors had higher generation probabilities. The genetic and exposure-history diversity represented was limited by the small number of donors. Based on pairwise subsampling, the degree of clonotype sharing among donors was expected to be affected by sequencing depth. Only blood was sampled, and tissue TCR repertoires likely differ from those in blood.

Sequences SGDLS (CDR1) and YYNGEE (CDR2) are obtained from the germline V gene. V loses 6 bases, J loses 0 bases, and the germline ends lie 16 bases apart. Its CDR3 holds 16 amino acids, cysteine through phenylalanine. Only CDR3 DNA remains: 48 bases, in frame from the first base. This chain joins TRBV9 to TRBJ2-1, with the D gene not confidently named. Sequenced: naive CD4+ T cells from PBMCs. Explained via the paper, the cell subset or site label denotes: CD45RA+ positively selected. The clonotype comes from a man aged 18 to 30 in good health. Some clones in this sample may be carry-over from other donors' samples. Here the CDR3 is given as CASNTPRRSSYNEQFF. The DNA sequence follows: TGTGCCAGCAACACTCCCCGCCGTAGCTCCTACAATGAGCAGTTCTTC.